These T cell receptor beta chains were read from a single sample in a study of T cells in localized non-small cell lung cancer. The repertoire was sequenced with immunoSEQ multiplex PCR; TCRdb's copy has only in-frame clones and lacks some. The sample has roughly 86,000 clones; 84% are singletons. Sequencing was performed on peripheral blood, taken before any cancer treatment. The receptor set was obtained from a man aged 35 to 69 with stage I lung adenocarcinoma. The CDR3 runs from the conserved cysteine through the conserved F or W. Each record gives: clone size, V gene, D gene, J gene, CDR3 DNA, CDR3 protein. D genes are given only for firm matches. Some rows mark clone size as missing; the rest say once, few, many or name a class of expanded clone.

>.|TRBV28|.|TRBJ1-2
TGTGCCAGCAGTTCGAACCAGGGTACCTATGGCTACACCTTC
CASSSNQGTYGYTF
>.|TRBV6-4|.|TRBJ2-3
TGTGCCAGCAGCCGAGGGGGGCGGTCAGATACGCAGTATTTT
CASSRGGRSDTQYF
>.|TRBV19|.|TRBJ1-4
TGTGCCAGTAGTGGAGGCGAGATCACAACTAATGAAAAACTGTTTTTT
CASSGGEITTNEKLFF
>once|TRBV2|.|TRBJ2-7
TGTGCCAGCAGTGTGGACTACGGGACAGCCCTAAGCGAGCAGTACTTC
CASSVDYGTALSEQYF
>.|TRBV18|TRBD2|TRBJ2-1
TGTGCCAGCTCACCAAGATCCCTAGCGGGAGGTATTCACAATGAGCAGTTCTTC
CASSPRSLAGGIHNEQFF
>once|TRBV5-6|.|TRBJ1-1
TGTGCCAGCAGCTCCAGGGACACTGAAGCTTTCTTT
CASSSRDTEAFF
>.|TRBV5-1|TRBD2|TRBJ2-1
TGCGCCAGCTCAGCGGGGGGGCTTGGGAATGAGCAGTTCTTC
CASSAGGLGNEQFF
>.|TRBV29-1|.|TRBJ2-2
TGCAGCGTTGGATTTGTCCCTGGGATCTATAGAACCGGGGAGCTGTTTTTT
CSVGFVPGIYRTGELFF
>.|TRBV7-7|.|TRBJ2-5
TGTGCTAGCAGCCCTCAAATGCGTGGGACCCAGTACTTC
CASSPQMRGTQYF
>.|TRBV19|TRBD1|TRBJ2-7
TGTGCCAGTAGCCAAGACAGGGTCTACGAGCAGTACTTC
CASSQDRVYEQYF
>.|TRBV7-3|.|TRBJ2-5
TGTGCCAGCAGCTTAGGGCGGCAAGAGACCCAGTACTTC
CASSLGRQETQYF
>.|TRBV30|TRBD1|TRBJ1-2
TGTGCCTGGAGTCGAAGACAGGGATTAGGTGGCTACACCTTC
CAWSRRQGLGGYTF
>.|TRBV19|TRBD2|TRBJ2-1
TGTGCCAGTAGTCGACTAGCGGCTTCCTACAATGAGCAGTTCTTC
CASSRLAASYNEQFF
>.|TRBV28|.|TRBJ1-4
TGTGCCAGCAGACCCTGGGGCAGATTCTATGAAAAACTGTTTTTT
CASRPWGRFYEKLFF
>.|TRBV7-2|.|TRBJ2-2
TGTGCCAGCAGCCTGATTACAGGGTCGTTTGTAACCGGGGAGCTGTTTTTT
CASSLITGSFVTGELFF